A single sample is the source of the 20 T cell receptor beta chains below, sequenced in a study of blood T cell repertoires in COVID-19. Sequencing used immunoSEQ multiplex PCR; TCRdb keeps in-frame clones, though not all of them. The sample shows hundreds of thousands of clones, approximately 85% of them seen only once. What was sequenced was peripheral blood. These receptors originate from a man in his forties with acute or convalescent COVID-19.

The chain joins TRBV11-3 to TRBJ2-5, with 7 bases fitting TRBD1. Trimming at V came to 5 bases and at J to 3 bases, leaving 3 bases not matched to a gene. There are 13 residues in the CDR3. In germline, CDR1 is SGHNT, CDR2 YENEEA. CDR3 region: CASSPGTEETQYF. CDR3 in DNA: TGTGCCAGCAGCCCCGGGACAGAAGAGACCCAGTACTTC.

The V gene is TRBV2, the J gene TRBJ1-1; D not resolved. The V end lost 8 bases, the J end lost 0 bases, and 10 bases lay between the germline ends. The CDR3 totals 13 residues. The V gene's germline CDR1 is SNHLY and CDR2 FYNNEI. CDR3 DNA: TGTGCCAGCGCGAGGGAGTTGAACACTGAAGCTTTCTTT. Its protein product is CASARELNTEAFF. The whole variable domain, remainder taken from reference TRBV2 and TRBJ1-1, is EPEVTQTPSHQVTQMGQEVILRCVPISNHLYFYWYRQILGQKVEFLVSFYNNEISEKSEIFDDQFSVERPDGSNFTLKIRSTKLEDSAMYFCASARELNTEAFFGQGTRLTVV.

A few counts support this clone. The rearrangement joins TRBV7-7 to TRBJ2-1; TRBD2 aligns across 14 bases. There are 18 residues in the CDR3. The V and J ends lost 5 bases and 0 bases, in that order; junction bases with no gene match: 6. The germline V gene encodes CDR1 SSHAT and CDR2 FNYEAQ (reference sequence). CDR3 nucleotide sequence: TGTGCCAGCAGCCGGGGACTAGCGGGGGTCAGCTCCTACAATGAGCAGTTCTTC. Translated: CASSRGLAGVSSYNEQFF. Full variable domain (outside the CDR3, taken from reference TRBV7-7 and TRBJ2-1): GAGVSQSPRYKVTKRGQDVTLRCDPISSHATLYWYQQALGQGPEFLTYFNYEAQPDKSGLPSDRFSAERPEGSISTLTIQRTEQRDSAMYRCASSRGLAGVSSYNEQFFGPGTRLTVL.

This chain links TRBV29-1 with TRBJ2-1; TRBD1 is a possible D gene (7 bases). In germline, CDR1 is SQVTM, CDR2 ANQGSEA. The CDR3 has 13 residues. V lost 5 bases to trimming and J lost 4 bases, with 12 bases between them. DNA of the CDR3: TGCAGCGTTTCAGGGGGGTCGTACAATGAGCAGTTCTTC. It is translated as CSVSGGSYNEQFF.

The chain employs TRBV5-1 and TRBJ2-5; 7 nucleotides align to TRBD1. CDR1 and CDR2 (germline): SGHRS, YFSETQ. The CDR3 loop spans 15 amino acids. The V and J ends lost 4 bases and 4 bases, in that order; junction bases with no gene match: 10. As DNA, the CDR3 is TGCGCCAGCAGCCCCGGGACAGTCCAACGAGAGACCCAGTACTTC. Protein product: CASSPGTVQRETQYF. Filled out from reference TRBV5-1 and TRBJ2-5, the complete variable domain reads KAGVTQTPRYLIKTRGQQVTLSCSPISGHRSVSWYQQTPGQGLQFLFEYFSETQRNKGNFPGRFSGRQFSNSRSEMNVSTLELGDSALYLCASSPGTVQRETQYFGPGTRLLVL.

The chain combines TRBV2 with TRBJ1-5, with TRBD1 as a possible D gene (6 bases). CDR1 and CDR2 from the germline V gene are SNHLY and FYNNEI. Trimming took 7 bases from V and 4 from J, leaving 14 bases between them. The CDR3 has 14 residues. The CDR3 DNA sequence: TGTGCCAGCAACTCGGGACAATCTAATCAGCCCCAGCATTTT. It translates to CASNSGQSNQPQHF.

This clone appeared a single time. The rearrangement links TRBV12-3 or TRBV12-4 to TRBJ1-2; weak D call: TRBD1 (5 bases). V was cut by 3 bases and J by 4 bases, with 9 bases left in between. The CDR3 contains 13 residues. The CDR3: CASSLRQGYGYTF. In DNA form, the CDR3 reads TGTGCCAGCAGTTTGCGGCAGGGCTATGGCTACACCTTC.

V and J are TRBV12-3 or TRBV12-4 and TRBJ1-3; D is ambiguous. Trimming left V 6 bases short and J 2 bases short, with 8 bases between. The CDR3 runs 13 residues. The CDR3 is CASRYMAGNTIYF. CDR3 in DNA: TGTGCCAGCAGGTACATGGCTGGAAACACCATATATTTT.

Here the CDR3 DNA reads TGCGCCAGCAGCTTTCAAGCGGGGGGTCAAGAGACCCAGTACTTC. This sequence encodes CASSFQAGGQETQYF. The V and J genes are TRBV5-1 and TRBJ2-5, with 9 bases fitting TRBD2. From germline, CDR1 is SGHRS and CDR2 YFSETQ. The CDR3 covers 15 residues. J lost 2 bases, V lost 2 bases, and 4 bases had no gene match.

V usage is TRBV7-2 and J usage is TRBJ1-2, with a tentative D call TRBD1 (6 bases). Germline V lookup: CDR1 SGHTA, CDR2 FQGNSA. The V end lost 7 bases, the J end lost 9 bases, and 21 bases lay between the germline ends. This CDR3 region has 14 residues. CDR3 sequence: CASTGGGPHLRYTF. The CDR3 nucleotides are TGTGCCAGCACCGGGGGGGGCCCCCATCTCCGCTACACCTTC. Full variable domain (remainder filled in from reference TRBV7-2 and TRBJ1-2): GAGVSQSPSNKVTEKGKDVELRCDPISGHTALYWYRQSLGQGLEFLIYFQGNSAPDKSGLPSDRFSAERTGGSVSTLTIQRTQQEDSAVYLCASTGGGPHLRYTFGSGTRLTVV.

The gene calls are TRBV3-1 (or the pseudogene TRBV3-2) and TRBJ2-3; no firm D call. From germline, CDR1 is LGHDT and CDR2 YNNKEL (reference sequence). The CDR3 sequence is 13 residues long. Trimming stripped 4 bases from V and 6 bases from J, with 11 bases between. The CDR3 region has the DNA TGTGCCAGCAGCCGCGGCAGAACGGATACGCAGTATTTT. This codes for CASSRGRTDTQYF.

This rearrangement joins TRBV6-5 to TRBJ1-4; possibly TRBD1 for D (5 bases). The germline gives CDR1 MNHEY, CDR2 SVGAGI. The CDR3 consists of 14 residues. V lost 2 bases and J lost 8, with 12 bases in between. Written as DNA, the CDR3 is TGTGCCAGCAGTTACCAGGGCGGAAAGGAAAAACTGTTTTTT. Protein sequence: CASSYQGGKEKLFF.

The CDR3 protein is CASSLTTASYEQYF. The CDR3 DNA is TGTGCCAGCAGCTTAACGACAGCCTCCTACGAGCAGTACTTC. The rearrangement uses TRBV11-2 and TRBJ2-7; a weak D match, TRBD1 (5 bases). CDR3 length equals 14 residues. Germline-derived CDR1 and CDR2 are SGHAT and FQNNGV. V was clipped by 2 bases and J by 0 bases, with 8 bases between them.

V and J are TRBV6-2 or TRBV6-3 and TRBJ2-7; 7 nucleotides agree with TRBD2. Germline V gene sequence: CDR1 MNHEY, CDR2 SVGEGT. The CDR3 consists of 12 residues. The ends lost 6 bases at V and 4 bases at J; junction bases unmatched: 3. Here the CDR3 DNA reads TGTGCCAGCAGCAGGGAGGGATACGAGCAGTACTTC. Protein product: CASSREGYEQYF.

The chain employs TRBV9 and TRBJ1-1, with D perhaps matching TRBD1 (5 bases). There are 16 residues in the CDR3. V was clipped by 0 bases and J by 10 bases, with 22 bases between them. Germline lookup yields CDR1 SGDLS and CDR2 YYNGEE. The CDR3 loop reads CASSVAGTTFNGGAFF. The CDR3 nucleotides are TGTGCCAGCAGCGTAGCCGGGACTACCTTTAACGGAGGAGCTTTCTTT. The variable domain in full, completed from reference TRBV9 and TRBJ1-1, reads DSGVTQTPKHLITATGQRVTLRCSPRSGDLSVYWYQQSLDQGLQFLIQYYNGEERAKGNILERFSAQQFPDLHSELNLSSLELGDSALYFCASSVAGTTFNGGAFFGQGTRLTVV.

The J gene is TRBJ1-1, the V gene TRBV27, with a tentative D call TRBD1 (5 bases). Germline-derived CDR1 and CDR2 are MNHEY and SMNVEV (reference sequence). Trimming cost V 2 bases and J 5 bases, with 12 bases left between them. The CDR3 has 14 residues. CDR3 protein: CASSLNRIGTEAFF. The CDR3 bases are TGTGCCAGCAGTTTAAACAGGATCGGGACTGAAGCTTTCTTT.

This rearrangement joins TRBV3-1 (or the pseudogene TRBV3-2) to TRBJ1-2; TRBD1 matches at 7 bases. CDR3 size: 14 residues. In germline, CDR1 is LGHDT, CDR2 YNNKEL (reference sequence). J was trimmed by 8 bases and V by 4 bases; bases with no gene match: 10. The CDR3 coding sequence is TGTGCCAGCAGCCCCGAGGGGGCCAGGGGCGGCTACACCTTC. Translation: CASSPEGARGGYTF.

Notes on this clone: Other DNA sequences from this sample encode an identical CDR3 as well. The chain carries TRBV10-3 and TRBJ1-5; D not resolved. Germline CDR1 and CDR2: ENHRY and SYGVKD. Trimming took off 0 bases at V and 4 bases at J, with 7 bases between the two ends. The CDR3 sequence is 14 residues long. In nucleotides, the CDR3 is TGTGCCATCAGTGAGTCCCAGGCTAATCAGCCCCAGCATTTT. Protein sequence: CAISESQANQPQHF.

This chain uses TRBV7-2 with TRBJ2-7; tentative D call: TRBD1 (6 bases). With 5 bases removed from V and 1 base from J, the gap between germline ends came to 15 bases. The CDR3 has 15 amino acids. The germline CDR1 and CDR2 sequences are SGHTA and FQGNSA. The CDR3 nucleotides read TGTGCCAGCAGCATGCCCGGGACAAGATCCTACGAGCAGTACTTC. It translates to CASSMPGTRSYEQYF.

The CDR3 protein is CASSLRGGKRQETQYF. CDR3 coding DNA: TGTGCCAGCAGCTTAAGGGGGGGAAAACGCCAAGAGACCCAGTACTTC. The V and J genes are TRBV7-9 and TRBJ2-5; a weak D match, TRBD2 (7 bases). This CDR3 comprises 16 residues. Trimming shortened V by 2 bases and J by 1 base, and 14 bases separated the two germline ends. Germline CDR1 reads SEHNR; CDR2 reads FQNEAQ (reference sequence).